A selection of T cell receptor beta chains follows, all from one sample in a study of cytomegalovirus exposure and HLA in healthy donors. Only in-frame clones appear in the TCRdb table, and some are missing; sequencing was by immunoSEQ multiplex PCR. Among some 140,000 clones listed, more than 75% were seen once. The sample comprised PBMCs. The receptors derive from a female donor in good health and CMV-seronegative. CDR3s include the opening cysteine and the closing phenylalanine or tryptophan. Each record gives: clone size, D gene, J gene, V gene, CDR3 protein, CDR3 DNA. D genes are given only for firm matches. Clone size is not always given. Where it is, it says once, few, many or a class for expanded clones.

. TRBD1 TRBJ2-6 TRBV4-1 CASSQEWGTGGSGANVLTF TGCGCCAGCAGCCAAGAATGGGGGACAGGGGGCTCTGGGGCCAACGTCCTGACTTTC
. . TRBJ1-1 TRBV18 CASSPSTGNTEAFF TGTGCCAGCTCACCGTCGACAGGGAACACTGAAGCTTTCTTT
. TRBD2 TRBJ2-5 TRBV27 CASSREADLRGEQYF TGTGCCAGCAGTCGGGAGGCCGACCTCCGTGGAGAGCAGTACTTC
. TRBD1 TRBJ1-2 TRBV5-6 CASSLVDRGGYTF TGTGCCAGCAGCTTGGTGGACAGGGGGGGCTACACCTTC
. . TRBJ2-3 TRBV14 CASSQLQGVTDTQYF TGTGCCAGCAGCCAGCTACAGGGCGTGACAGATACGCAGTATTTT
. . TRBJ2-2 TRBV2 CASREGSGAGELFF TGTGCCAGCCGTGAGGGGTCAGGGGCCGGGGAGCTGTTTTTT
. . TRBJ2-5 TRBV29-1 CSVEAGGETQYF TGCAGCGTTGAAGCAGGTGGGGAGACCCAGTACTTC
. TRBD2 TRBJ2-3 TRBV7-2 CASSTTSGRPDTQYF TGTGCCAGCAGCACCACTAGCGGGAGACCAGATACGCAGTATTTT
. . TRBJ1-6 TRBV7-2 CASSLGGSDNSPLHF TGTGCCAGCAGCTTAGGAGGTTCGGATAATTCACCCCTCCACTTT
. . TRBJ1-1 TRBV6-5 CASTGGDTEAFF TGTGCCAGCACGGGGGGGGACACTGAAGCTTTCTTT
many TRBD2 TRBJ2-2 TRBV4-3 CASSQGAGGRGGELFF TGCGCCAGCAGCCAAGGAGCGGGAGGCCGGGGCGGGGAGCTGTTTTTT
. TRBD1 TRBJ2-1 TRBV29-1 CSVVGTEAPEQFF TGCAGCGTTGTAGGGACAGAGGCCCCCGAGCAGTTCTTC
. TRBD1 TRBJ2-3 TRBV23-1 CAKQTRNRGSADTQYF TGCGCCAAACAGACGCGCAACAGGGGAAGCGCAGATACGCAGTATTTT
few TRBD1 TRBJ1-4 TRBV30 CAWSAGQGLLDKLFF TGTGCCTGGAGTGCTGGACAGGGCCTATTAGACAAACTGTTTTTT
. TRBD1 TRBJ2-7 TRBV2 CASSRQGYEQYF TGTGCCAGCAGTAGACAGGGCTACGAGCAGTACTTC